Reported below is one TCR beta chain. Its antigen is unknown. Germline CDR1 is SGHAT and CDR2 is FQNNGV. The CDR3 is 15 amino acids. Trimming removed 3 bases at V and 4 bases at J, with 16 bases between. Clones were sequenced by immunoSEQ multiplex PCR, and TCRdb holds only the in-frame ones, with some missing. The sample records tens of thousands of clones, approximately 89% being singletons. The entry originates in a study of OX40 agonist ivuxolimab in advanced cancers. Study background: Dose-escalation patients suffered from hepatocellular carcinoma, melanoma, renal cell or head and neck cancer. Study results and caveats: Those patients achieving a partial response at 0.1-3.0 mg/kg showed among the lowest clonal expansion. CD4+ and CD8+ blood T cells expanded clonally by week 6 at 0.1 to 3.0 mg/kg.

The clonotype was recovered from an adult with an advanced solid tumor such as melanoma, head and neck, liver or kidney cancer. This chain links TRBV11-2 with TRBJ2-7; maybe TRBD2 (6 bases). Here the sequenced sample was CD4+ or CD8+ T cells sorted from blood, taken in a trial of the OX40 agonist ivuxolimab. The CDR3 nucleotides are TGTGCCAGCAGCTTTGCTTGGGGGGACCTATACGAGCAGTACGTC. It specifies CASSFAWGDLYEQYV.